These 14 T cell receptor beta chains were sequenced from one sample in a study of molecular identifiers for immune sequencing clone quantification. MiXCR was run by TCRdb on the PCR reads, yielding one entry per CDR3 protein. The table records some 590,000 distinct CDR3 sequences, about 25% of them present only once. Source material: naive CD8+ T cells from blood, with Jurkat cell RNA spiked in. The subset here: FACS-sorted CD8+CD4-CCR7+CD45RA+ naive T cells. The receptors stem from a human donor in good health. Some libraries in this study had Jurkat cell RNA spiked in.

Notes on this clonotype: This may be a read error: a much more frequent sequence differs by one nucleotide. CDR3 nucleotides: TGTGCCAGCAGCTTAGTATTGGGTGCTGAAACTTTCTTT. Translated, it gives CASSLVLGAETFF. V is TRBV5-6 and J is TRBJ1-1; D not certain. The CDR3 runs to 13 residues. Germline CDR1 and CDR2: SGHDT and YYEEEE.

On this clonotype: At one end the junction does not follow the germline gene, possibly because of a read error. The chain joins TRBV4-1 to TRBJ2-7; 7 bases line up with TRBD1. Germline V gene lookup returns CDR1 MGHRA and CDR2 YSYEKL. This CDR3 contains 13 residues. CDR3 coding DNA: TGCACCAGCAGCCAAGCAAGGGACAGCGAGCAGTACTTC. This codes for CTSSQARDSEQYF.

This clonotype was counted only a few times. The V and J genes are TRBV7-9 and TRBJ2-1; D is uncertain. Trimming left V 3 bases short and J 0 bases short, with 3 bases between. This CDR3 region has 13 residues. The V gene's germline CDR1 is SEHNR and CDR2 FQNEAQ (reference sequence). Here the CDR3 reads CASSFFSYNEQFF. The CDR3 region has the DNA TGTGCCAGCAGCTTTTTCTCCTACAATGAGCAGTTCTTC.

About this clonotype itself: A much more abundant neighbour one base away suggests this may be a read error. The V call is TRBV6-2 or TRBV6-3, the J call TRBJ2-7; D unresolved. From germline, CDR1 is MNHEY and CDR2 SVGEGT. The germline V and J ends were trimmed by 7 bases and 6 bases, with 19 bases remaining between them. This CDR3 comprises 14 residues. The CDR3 reads CASISSAGSSEQYF. CDR3 DNA: TGTGCCAGCATCTCCTCCGCCGGGTCGAGCGAGCAGTACTTC.

Concerning this clonotype itself: The CDR3 end shows no conserved phenylalanine or tryptophan, and so a read error is likely. The J gene is TRBJ2-7, the V gene TRBV27; maybe TRBD2 (6 bases). The CDR3 covers 13 residues. Germline V gene sequence: CDR1 MNHEY, CDR2 SMNVEV (reference sequence). Deletions cut 5 bases from V and 0 bases from J, with 8 bases between. The CDR3 loop reads CASSLGGSYEQYL. As DNA, the CDR3 is TGTGCCAGCAGTCTCGGGGGCTCCTACGAGCAGTACCTC.

This clonotype was recorded only once. The J gene is TRBJ2-7, the V gene TRBV6-2 or TRBV6-3; TRBD2 is a possible D gene (5 bases). Germline V lookup: CDR1 MNHEY, CDR2 SVGEGT. V lost 2 bases and J lost 1, with 15 bases in between. The CDR3 spans 16 residues. CDR3 loop: CASSYLSLAQSYEQYF. The CDR3, as DNA: TGTGCCAGCAGTTACCTTTCCCTAGCACAGTCCTACGAGCAGTACTTC.

In its sample, this clonotype was seen many times. The chain couples TRBV20-1 to TRBJ2-7, with D possibly called TRBD1 or TRBD2 (5 bases each). The CDR3 runs to 15 residues. Germline V gives CDR1 DFQATT, CDR2 SNEGSKA (reference sequence). V lost 2 bases, J lost 1 base, and 15 bases lay in between. This CDR3 reads CSARPRGGGSYEQYF. CDR3 DNA: TGCAGTGCTAGACCCCGGGGTGGGGGTTCCTACGAGCAGTACTTC.

This clonotype appeared many times. This chain uses TRBV5-4 with TRBJ2-7; 8 positions match TRBD1. Germline V lookup: CDR1 SGHNT, CDR2 YYREEE (reference sequence). The CDR3 is 16 amino acids. The junction had 10 bases not matched to a gene; V was cut back by 4 bases and J by 1 base. CDR3 sequence reads: CASSRGTGARSYEQYF. CDR3 nucleotide sequence: TGTGCCAGCAGCCGTGGGACAGGCGCCCGTTCCTACGAGCAGTACTTC.

This clonotype occurred many times. The chain couples TRBV7-6 to TRBJ1-1; a weak D match, TRBD1 (5 bases). Germline CDR1 reads SGHVS; CDR2 reads FNYEAQ. This CDR3 has 14 amino acids. The V gene lost 1 base and the J gene lost 5 bases, with 11 bases spanning the gap. Written as DNA, the CDR3 is TGTGCCAGCAGCTTAGATGGGGGGGGGACTGAAGCTTTCTTT. This translates into CASSLDGGGTEAFF.

In this sample, this clonotype turned up many times. The chain couples TRBV5-6 to TRBJ2-7; 10 bases are shared with TRBD1. The CDR3 extends over 14 amino acids. CDR1 SGHDT and CDR2 YYEEEE come from the germline V gene. The J segment lost 5 bases and the V segment lost 4 bases, leaving 6 bases of the junction unmatched. DNA for the CDR3: TGTGCCAGCAGCCCGGGACAGGGGACCGACGAGCAGTACTTC. Encoded protein: CASSPGQGTDEQYF.

V and J are TRBV20-1 and TRBJ1-1; D perhaps matches TRBD1 (6 bases). The CDR3 is made up of 14 amino acids. V was pared by 5 bases and J by 1 base, with 14 bases between. Germline CDR1 reads DFQATT; CDR2 reads SNEGSKA (reference sequence). As DNA, the CDR3 is TGCAGTGCTTGGACCGGGACACAGAACACTGAAGCTTTCTTT. Translating it yields CSAWTGTQNTEAFF.

This clonotype was seen a handful of times. CDR3 DNA: TGCAGTGCCCAATGGATCGAGAACCCCTCGGGACAGGACACCGGGGAGCTGTTTTTT. This sequence encodes CSAQWIENPSGQDTGELFF. The J gene is TRBJ2-2, the V gene TRBV20-1; 8 bases match TRBD1. CDR1 and CDR2 from the germline V gene are DFQATT and SNEGSKA (reference sequence). This CDR3 has 19 residues. Unmatched junction bases numbered 21, after V lost 6 bases and J lost 3 bases.

V gene TRBV12-3 or TRBV12-4 combines with J gene TRBJ2-5; 14 positions match TRBD2. V lost 1 base and J lost 3; bases outside the gene matches: 4. This CDR3 is built from 17 residues. In DNA, the CDR3 is TGTGCCAGCAGTTTAGGGACTAGCGGGGGGATGGAAGAGACCCAGTACTTC. Its translation is CASSLGTSGGMEETQYF.

A remark on this clonotype: At one of its ends the junction is not consistent with the germline gene, which may arise from a read error. The genes are TRBV13 and TRBJ2-6; 15 nucleotides match TRBD2. The length of the CDR3 is 19 residues. Germline assignment: CDR1 PRHDT and CDR2 FYEKMQ (reference sequence). This chain's CDR3 is CASNPGLAGGVSVAIVLTF. CDR3 DNA sequence: TGTGCCAGCAACCCGGGACTAGCGGGGGGCGTCTCTGTGGCCATCGTCCTGACTTTC.